This T cell receptor gamma chain was documented in a study of gamma-delta chains in newborns, infants, children. Study-level information: Microbial exposure reportedly drives polyclonal innate γδ T cell expansion after birth.

TCRdb made new clone calls on the reads using CATT. The repertoire holds roughly 1,100 gamma-chain clones, with 2.5% to 3% as singletons. Germline CDR1 reads GITISATS; CDR2 reads ISYDGTV (reference sequence). V lost 3 bases, J lost 10 bases, and 0 bases stayed unmatched. The CDR3 has 13 residues. By share of the sample, this clone is large (0.1 to 1%). This sample also contains other DNA sequences that code for the same CDR3. The sample comprised blood. This receptor was obtained from a child who was a newborn, infant or young child, either healthy, febrile or measles-vaccinated (not recorded which). The chain combines TRGV9 with TRGJP. This CDR3 is CALWELGKKIKVF. In DNA, the CDR3 is TGTGCCTTGTGGGAGTTGGGCAAAAAAATCAAGGTATTT.